A selection of T cell receptor beta chains follows, all from one sample in a study of T-cell memory formation after mild COVID-19. TCRdb re-analysed the 5' RACE reads in MiXCR, keeping a single row per CDR3 protein. The sample includes about 110,000 distinct CDR3 sequences, around 12% of them seen just once. Material for sequencing was PBMCs or a T cell subset sorted from them (not recorded which). These receptors originate from an adult woman who had mild COVID-19 (a few samples of this study predate the infection). Cell type and time point are not known. Each CDR3 is given with its conserved first and last residue. D genes are given only for firm matches. Clone size, where shown, is once, few, many, or a class for clones that have expanded.

j_call d_call clone_size v_call cdr3_aa cdr3_nt
TRBJ2-7 TRBD1 few TRBV20-1 CSARDRASYEQYF TGCAGTGCTAGGGACAGGGCTTCCTACGAGCAGTACTTC
TRBJ2-1 NA NA TRBV29-1 CSVGKGSYNEQFF TGCAGCGTTGGCAAGGGCTCCTACAATGAGCAGTTCTTC
TRBJ2-7 TRBD1 NA TRBV10-3 CAISPHGQEPYEQYF TGTGCCATCAGTCCGCACGGACAGGAACCCTACGAGCAGTACTTC
TRBJ2-7 NA NA TRBV4-2 CASSQGASYEQYF TGTGCCAGCAGCCAAGGAGCTTCCTACGAGCAGTACTTC
TRBJ2-1 TRBD2 few TRBV27 CASTQGGIGLAGIRSYNEQFF TGTGCCAGCACCCAGGGGGGGATAGGACTAGCGGGAATTCGATCCTACAATGAGCAGTTCTTC
TRBJ2-4 TRBD2 few TRBV3-1 CASGTSGGEAKNIQYF TGTGCCAGCGGTACTAGCGGGGGTGAAGCCAAAAACATTCAGTACTTC
TRBJ1-5 TRBD1 few TRBV4-1 CASSPTDRGTQPQHF TGCGCCAGCAGCCCCACGGACAGGGGGACTCAGCCCCAGCATTTT
TRBJ2-1 TRBD2 NA TRBV13 CASSSAGTSGNEQFF TGTGCCAGCAGCTCCGCCGGGACTAGCGGCAATGAGCAGTTCTTC
TRBJ2-3 TRBD1 NA TRBV5-1 CASSSRQGTADTQYF TGCGCCAGCAGCAGTCGACAGGGTACGGCAGATACGCAGTATTTT
TRBJ2-1 TRBD1 few TRBV2 CASNEMTGPSYNEQFF TGTGCCAGCAATGAGATGACAGGGCCCTCCTACAATGAGCAGTTCTTC
TRBJ2-7 NA NA TRBV20-1 CSAILVRPGAEQYF TGCAGTGCTATCCTCGTCAGACCGGGAGCCGAGCAGTACTTC
TRBJ1-1 NA NA TRBV4-1 CASSQARTVEAFF TGCGCCAGCAGCCAAGCGAGAACAGTTGAAGCTTTCTTT
TRBJ1-6 NA many TRBV7-8 CASSLAPPNQPLHF TGTGCCAGCAGCTTAGCCCCCCCAAATCAGCCCCTCCACTTT
TRBJ2-1 TRBD2 NA TRBV10-3 CAISGPAGGDNEQFF TGTGCCATCAGTGGGCCAGCGGGGGGGGACAATGAGCAGTTCTTC
TRBJ2-7 NA few TRBV5-5 CASSWVAQSTYEQYF TGTGCCAGCAGCTGGGTGGCGCAGAGCACCTACGAGCAGTACTTC
TRBJ1-1 TRBD1 NA TRBV28 CASSLSASQGGAMNTEAFF TGTGCCAGCAGTTTATCAGCTAGCCAGGGGGGGGCGATGAACACTGAAGCTTTCTTT